This T cell receptor beta chain was obtained from a study of cytomegalovirus exposure and HLA in healthy donors. Study information: It was reported in a later analysis that the 95 to 150 validation repertoires used the same platform as the roughly 700 first-cohort repertoires. General study findings and limits: In vitro confirmation showed a few CMV-associated chains to be CMV antigen specific. Reports described diagnosis of cytomegalovirus status by the classifier as highly specific and sensitive.

V was pared by 8 bases and J by 0 bases, with 5 bases of the junction left unmatched. The CDR3 has 15 amino acids. CDR1 WSHSY and CDR2 SAAADI come from the germline V gene. Remarks on this clone: The antigen remains undetermined.

The repertoire was sequenced with immunoSEQ multiplex PCR; TCRdb's copy has only in-frame clones and lacks some. The sample yields about 66,000 clones, around 97% seen once. The receptor was derived from a woman aged 18-29 years in good health and CMV-seropositive. The chain combines TRBV10-2 with TRBJ2-7; the match to TRBD1 covers 12 bases. Sequenced material: PBMCs. CDR3 DNA: TGCGCCAGCGGCCGGGGACAGGGGGCCTCCTACGAGCAGTACTTC. It specifies CASGRGQGASYEQYF.